This T cell receptor (beta chain) was recovered during a study of graft-versus-host responses after intestinal transplantation. About this clone: Its target is not known.

TCRdb's table, derived via immunoSEQ multiplex PCR, lists solely in-frame clones and lacks some. Among more than 45,000 clones listed, around 90% were seen once. Findings and limits, study-wide: Graft-donor T cell macrochimerism in patients accompanied high graft-versus-host to host-versus-graft clonal ratios in allografts.

This sample comprised PBMCs, obtained about 120 days after intestinal transplantation. The sequence was collected from a human patient who received an intestinal transplant, so some T cells may come from the graft donor.

The CDR3 loop is CATSRGAGGTGANVLTF. Written as DNA, the CDR3 is TGTGCCACCAGCAGAGGTGCAGGGGGCACTGGGGCCAACGTCCTGACTTTC. The chain couples TRBV15 to TRBJ2-6; TRBD1 agrees at 8 bases. From germline, CDR1 is LNHNV and CDR2 YYDKDF (reference sequence). V shed 1 base, J shed 2 bases, and the junction held 4 bases outside the gene matches. The CDR3 length is 17 residues.